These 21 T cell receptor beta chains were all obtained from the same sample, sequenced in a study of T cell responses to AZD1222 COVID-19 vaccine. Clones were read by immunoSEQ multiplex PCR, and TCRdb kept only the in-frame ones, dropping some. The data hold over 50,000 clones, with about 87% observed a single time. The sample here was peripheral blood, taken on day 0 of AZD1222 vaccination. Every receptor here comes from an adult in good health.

The CDR3 DNA follows: TGTGCCAGTACCCCTTTTCTCTCAACGGGAGTAGTATCAGTTTGGTACTTC. As protein: CASTPFLSTGVVSVWYF. V and J are TRBV19 and TRBJ2-4; D possibly corresponds to TRBD2 (6 bases). CDR3 length equals 17 residues. The V and J ends lost 7 bases and 15 bases respectively, with 34 bases between them. The germline V gene encodes CDR1 LNHDA and CDR2 SQIVND (reference sequence).

CDR3 nucleotide sequence: TGTGCCAGCACCCCAAACTGGGAGGGAGGGGAGCTGTTTTTT. This sequence encodes CASTPNWEGGELFF. J is TRBJ2-2 and V is TRBV3-1 (or the pseudogene TRBV3-2); 7 bases agree with TRBD2. V was pared by 7 bases and J by 8 bases, with 10 bases of the junction left unmatched. CDR1 and CDR2 (germline): LGHDT, YNNKEL (reference sequence). This CDR3 is built from 14 residues.

CDR3 amino acids: CSVQLTLNYGYTF. CDR3 DNA: TGCAGCGTGCAGTTGACGCTTAACTATGGCTACACCTTC. The genes are TRBV29-1 and TRBJ1-2; no clear D gene. The CDR3 has 13 residues. V shed 6 bases and J shed 1 base, with 12 bases lying between them. CDR1 SQVTM and CDR2 ANQGSEA come from the germline V gene.

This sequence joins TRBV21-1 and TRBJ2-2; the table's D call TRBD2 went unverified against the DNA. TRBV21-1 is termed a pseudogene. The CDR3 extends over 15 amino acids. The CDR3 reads CASSKGGANTGELFF. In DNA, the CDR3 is TGTGCCAGCAGCAAAGGGGGGGCGAACACCGGGGAGCTGTTTTTT.

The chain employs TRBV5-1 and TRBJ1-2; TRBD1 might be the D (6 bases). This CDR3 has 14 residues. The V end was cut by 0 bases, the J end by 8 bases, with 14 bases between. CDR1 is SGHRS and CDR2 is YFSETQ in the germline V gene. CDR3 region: CASSLDPGARGYTF. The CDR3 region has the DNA TGCGCCAGCAGCTTGGATCCAGGGGCGCGCGGCTACACCTTC.

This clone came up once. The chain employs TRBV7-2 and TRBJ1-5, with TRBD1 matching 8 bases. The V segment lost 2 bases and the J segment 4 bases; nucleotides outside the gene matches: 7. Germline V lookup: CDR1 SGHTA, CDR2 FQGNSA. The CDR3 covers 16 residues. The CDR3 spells CASSLSGQGRNQPQHF. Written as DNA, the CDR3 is TGTGCCAGCAGCTTATCCGGACAGGGAAGGAATCAGCCCCAGCATTTT. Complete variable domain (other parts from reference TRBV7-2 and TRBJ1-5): GAGVSQSPSNKVTEKGKDVELRCDPISGHTALYWYRQSLGQGLEFLIYFQGNSAPDKSGLPSDRFSAERTGGSVSTLTIQRTQQEDSAVYLCASSLSGQGRNQPQHFGDGTRLSIL.

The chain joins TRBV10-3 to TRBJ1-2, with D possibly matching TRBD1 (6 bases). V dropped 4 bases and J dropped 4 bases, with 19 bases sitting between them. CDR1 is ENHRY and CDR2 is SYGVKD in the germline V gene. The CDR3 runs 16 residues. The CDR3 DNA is TGTGCCATCAGTGCGGGGGGGGCAGGCTCCTTCTATGGCTACACCTTC. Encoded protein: CAISAGGAGSFYGYTF.

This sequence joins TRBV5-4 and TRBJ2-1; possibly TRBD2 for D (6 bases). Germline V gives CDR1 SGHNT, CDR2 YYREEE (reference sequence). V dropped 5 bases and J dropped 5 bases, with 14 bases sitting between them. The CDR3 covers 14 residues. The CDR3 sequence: CASSSTGTHNEQFF. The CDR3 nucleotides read TGTGCCAGCAGTTCCACCGGGACTCACAATGAGCAGTTCTTC.

The CDR3 region has the DNA TGTGCCAGTAGTTCGGGACTAGCGGTCCCCTACGAGCAGTACTTC. Translation gives CASSSGLAVPYEQYF. The V and J genes are TRBV19 and TRBJ2-7; 11 bases match TRBD2. This CDR3 comprises 15 residues. V trimming: 5 bases; J trimming: 2 bases; junction bases outside the gene matches: 5. In germline, CDR1 is LNHDA, CDR2 SQIVND (reference sequence). Together with reference TRBV19 and TRBJ2-7, the CDR3 gives the full variable domain: DGGITQSPKYLFRKEGQNVTLSCEQNLNHDAMYWYRQDPGQGLRLIYYSQIVNDFQKGDIAEGYSVSREKKESFPLTVTSAQKNPTAFYLCASSSGLAVPYEQYFGPGTRLTVT.

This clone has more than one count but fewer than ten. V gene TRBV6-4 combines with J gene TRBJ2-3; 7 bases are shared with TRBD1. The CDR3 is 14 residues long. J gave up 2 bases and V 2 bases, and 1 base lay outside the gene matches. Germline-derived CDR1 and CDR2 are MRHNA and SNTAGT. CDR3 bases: TGTGCCAGCAGTGACGGACAGGACACAGATACGCAGTATTTT. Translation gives CASSDGQDTDTQYF.

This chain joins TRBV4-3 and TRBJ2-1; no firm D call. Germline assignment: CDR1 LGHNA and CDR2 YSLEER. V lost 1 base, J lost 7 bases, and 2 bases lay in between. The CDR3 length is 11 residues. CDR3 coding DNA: TGCGCCAGCAGCCAAGGTAATGAGCAGTTCTTC. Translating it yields CASSQGNEQFF.

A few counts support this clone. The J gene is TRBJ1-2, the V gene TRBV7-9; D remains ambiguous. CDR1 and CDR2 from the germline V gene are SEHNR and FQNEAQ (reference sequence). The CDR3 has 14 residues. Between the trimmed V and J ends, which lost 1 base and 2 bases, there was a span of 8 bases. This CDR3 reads CASSLVNPNYGYTF. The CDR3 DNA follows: TGTGCCAGCAGCTTAGTGAACCCCAACTATGGCTACACCTTC. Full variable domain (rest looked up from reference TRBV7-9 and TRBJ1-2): DTGVSQNPRHKITKRGQNVTFRCDPISEHNRLYWYRQTLGQGPEFLTYFQNEAQLEKSRLLSDRFSAERPKGSFSTLEIQRTEQGDSAMYLCASSLVNPNYGYTFGSGTRLTVV.

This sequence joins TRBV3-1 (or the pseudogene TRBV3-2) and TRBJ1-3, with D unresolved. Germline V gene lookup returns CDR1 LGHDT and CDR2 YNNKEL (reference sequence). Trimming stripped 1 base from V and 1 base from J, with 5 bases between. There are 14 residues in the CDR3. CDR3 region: CASSQGGSGNTIYF. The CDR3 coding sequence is TGTGCCAGCAGCCAAGGAGGGTCTGGAAACACCATATATTTT.

In DNA, the CDR3 is TGTGCCAGCAGTTACCGTTCGGGCAATGAGCAGTTCTTC. Translation gives CASSYRSGNEQFF. This chain joins TRBV6-5 and TRBJ2-1; D ambiguous. The V and J ends lost 2 bases and 6 bases respectively, with 8 bases between them. CDR1 MNHEY and CDR2 SVGAGI come from the germline V gene. This CDR3 contains 13 residues.

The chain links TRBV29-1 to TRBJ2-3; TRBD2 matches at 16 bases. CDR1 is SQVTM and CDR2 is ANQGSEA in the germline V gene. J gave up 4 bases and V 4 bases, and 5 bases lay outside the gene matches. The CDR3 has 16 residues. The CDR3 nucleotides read TGCAGCGTTGGAGGGACTAGCGGGAGGGCCCCAGATACGCAGTATTTT. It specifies CSVGGTSGRAPDTQYF.

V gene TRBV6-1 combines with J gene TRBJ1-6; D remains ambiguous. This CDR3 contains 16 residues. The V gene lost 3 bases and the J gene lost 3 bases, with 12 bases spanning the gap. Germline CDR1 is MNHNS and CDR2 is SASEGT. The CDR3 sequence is CASSDEGIVYNSPLHF. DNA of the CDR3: TGTGCCAGCAGTGATGAGGGTATTGTCTATAATTCACCCCTCCACTTT.

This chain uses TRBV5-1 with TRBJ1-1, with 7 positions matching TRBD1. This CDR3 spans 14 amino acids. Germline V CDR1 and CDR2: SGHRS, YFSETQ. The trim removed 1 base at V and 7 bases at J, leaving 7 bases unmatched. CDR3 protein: CASSLTGEVGEAFF. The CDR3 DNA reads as TGCGCCAGCAGCTTGACAGGGGAAGTTGGTGAAGCTTTCTTT.

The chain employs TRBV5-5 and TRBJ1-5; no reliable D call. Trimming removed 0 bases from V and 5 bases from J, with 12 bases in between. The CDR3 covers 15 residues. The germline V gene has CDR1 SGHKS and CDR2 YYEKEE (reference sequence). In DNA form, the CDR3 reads TGTGCCAGCAGCTTGGACGAACTGGGCTATCAGCCCCAGCATTTT. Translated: CASSLDELGYQPQHF.

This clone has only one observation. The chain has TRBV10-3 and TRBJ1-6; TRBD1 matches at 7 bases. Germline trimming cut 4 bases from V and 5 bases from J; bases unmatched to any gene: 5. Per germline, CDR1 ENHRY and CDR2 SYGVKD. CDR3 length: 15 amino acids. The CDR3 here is CAISGTGTDNSPLHF. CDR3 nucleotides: TGTGCCATCAGTGGAACCGGGACAGATAATTCACCCCTCCACTTT.

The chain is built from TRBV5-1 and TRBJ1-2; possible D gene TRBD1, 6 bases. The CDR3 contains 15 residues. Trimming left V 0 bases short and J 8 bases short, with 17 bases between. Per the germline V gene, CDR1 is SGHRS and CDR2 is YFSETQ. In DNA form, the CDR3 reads TGCGCCAGCAGCTTGGGACTGGGGGGCGCAGGGGGCTACACCTTC. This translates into CASSLGLGGAGGYTF.

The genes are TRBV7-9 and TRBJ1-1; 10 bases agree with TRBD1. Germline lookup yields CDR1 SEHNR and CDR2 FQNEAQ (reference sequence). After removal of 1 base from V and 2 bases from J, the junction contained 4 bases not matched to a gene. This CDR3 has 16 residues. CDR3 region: CASSLGDRGRNTEAFF. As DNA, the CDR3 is TGTGCCAGCAGCTTAGGGGACAGGGGTCGTAACACTGAAGCTTTCTTT.